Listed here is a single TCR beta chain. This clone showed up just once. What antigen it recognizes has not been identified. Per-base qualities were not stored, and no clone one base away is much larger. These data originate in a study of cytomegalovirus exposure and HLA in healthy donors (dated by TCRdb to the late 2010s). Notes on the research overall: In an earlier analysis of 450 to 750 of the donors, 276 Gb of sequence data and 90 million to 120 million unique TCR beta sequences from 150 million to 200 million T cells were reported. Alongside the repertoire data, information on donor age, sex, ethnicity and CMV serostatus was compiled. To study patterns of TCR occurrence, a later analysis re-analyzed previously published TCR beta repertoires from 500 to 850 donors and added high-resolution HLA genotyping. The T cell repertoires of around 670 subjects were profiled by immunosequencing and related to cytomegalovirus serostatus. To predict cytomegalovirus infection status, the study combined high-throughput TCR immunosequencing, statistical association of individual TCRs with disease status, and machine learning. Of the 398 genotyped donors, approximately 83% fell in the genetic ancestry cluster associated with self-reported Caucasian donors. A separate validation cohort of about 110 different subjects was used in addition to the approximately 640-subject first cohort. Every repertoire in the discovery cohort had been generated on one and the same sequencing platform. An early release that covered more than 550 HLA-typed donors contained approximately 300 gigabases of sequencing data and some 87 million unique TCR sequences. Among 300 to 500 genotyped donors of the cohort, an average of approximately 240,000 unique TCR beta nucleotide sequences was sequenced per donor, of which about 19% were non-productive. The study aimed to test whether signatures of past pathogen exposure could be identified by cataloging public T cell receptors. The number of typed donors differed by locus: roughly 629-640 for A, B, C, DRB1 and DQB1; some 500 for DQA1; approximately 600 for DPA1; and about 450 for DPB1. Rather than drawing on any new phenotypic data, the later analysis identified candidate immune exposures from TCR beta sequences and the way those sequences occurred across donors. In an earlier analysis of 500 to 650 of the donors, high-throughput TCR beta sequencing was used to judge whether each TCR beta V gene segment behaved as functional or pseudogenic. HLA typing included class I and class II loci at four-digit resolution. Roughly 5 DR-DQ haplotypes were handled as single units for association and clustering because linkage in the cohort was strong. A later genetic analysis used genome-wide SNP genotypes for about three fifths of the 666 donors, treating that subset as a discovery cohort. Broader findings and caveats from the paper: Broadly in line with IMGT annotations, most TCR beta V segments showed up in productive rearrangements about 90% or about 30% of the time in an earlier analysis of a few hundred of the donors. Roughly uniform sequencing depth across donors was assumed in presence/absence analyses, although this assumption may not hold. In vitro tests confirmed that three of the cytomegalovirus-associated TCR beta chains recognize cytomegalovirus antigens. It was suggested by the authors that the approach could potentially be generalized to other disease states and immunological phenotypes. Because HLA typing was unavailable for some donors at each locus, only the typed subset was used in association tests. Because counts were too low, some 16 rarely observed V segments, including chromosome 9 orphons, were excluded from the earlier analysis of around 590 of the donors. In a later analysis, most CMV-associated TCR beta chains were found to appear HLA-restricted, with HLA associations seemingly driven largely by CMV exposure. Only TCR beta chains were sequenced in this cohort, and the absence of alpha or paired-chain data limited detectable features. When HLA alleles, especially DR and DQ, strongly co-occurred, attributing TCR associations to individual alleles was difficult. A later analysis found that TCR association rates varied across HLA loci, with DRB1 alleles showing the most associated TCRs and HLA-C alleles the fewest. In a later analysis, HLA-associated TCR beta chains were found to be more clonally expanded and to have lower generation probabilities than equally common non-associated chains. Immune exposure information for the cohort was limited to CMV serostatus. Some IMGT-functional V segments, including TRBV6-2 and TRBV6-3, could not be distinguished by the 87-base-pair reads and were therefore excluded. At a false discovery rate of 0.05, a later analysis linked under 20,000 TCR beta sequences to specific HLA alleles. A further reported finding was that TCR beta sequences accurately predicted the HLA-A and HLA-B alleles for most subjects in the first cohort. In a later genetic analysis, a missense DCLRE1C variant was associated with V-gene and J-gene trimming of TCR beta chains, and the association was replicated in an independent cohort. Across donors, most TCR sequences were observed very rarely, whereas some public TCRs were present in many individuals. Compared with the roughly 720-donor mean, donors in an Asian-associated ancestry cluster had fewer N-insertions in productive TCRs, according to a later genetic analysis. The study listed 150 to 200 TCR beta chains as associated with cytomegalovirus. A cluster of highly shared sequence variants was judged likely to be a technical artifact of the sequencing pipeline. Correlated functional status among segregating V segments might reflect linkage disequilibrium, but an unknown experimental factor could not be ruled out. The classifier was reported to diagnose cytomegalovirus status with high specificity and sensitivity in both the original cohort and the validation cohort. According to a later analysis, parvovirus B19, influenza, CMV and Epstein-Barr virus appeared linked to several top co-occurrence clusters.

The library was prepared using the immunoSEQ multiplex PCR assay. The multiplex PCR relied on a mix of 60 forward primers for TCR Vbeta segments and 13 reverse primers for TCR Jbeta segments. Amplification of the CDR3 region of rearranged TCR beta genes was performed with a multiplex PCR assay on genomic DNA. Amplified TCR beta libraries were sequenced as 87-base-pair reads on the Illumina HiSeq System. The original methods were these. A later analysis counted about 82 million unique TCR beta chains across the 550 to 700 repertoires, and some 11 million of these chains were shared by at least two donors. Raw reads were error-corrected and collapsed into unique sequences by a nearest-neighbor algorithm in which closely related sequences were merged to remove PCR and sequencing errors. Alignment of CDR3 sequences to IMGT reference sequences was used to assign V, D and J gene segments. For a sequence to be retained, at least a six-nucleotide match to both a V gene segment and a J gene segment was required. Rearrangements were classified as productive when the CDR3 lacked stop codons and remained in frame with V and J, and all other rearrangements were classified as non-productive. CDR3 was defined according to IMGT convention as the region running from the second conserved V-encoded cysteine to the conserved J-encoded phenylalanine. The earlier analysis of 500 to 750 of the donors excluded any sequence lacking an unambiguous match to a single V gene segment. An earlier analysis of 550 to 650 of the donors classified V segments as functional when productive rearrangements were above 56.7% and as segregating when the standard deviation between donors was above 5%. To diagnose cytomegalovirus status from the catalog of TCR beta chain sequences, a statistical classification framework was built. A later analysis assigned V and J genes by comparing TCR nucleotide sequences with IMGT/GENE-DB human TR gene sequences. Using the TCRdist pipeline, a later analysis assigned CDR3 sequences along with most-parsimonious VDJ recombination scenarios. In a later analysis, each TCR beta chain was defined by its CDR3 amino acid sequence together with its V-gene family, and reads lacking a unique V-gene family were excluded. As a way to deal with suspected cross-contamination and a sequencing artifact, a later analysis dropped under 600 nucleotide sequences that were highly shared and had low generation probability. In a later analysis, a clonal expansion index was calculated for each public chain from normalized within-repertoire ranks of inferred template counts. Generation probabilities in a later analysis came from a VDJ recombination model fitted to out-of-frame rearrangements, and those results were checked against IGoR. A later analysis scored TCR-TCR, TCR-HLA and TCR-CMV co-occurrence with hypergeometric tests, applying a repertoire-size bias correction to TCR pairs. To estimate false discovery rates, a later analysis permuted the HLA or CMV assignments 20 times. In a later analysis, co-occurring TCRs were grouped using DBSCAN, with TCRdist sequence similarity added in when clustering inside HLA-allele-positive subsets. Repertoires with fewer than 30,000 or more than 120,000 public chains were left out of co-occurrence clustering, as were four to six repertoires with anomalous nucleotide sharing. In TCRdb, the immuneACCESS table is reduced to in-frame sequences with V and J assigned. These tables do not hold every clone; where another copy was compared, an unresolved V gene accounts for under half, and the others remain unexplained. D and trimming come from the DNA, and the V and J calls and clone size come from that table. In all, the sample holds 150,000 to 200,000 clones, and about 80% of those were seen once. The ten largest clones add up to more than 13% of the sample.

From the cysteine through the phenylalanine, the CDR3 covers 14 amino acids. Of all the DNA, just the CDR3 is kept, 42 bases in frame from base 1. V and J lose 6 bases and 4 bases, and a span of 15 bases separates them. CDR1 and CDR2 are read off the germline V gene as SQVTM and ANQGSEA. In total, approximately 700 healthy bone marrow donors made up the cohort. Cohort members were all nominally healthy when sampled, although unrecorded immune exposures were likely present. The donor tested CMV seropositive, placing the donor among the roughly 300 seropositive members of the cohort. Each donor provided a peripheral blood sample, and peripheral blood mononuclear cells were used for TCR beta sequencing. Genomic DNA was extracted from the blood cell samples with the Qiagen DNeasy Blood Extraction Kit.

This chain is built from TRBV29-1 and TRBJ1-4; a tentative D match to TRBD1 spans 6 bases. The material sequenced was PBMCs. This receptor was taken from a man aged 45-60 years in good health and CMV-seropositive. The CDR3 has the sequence CSVSGGGLNEKLFF. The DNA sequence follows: TGCAGCGTCTCGGGGGGGGGCCTTAATGAAAAACTGTTTTTT.